The clone carrying this T cell receptor (beta chain) showed up just a few times. V trimming: 6 bases; J trimming: 10 bases; junction bases outside the gene matches: 18. Germline V CDR1 and CDR2: SNHLY, FYNNEI. The CDR3 length is 16 residues. The data were obtained in a study of blood T cells in healthy people across ages. Then a second PCR, running about 6 to 12 cycles, was carried out with a sample-barcoded 5' primer and a J-beta primer mix. TCRdb re-called the 5' RACE reads through MiXCR, storing one row per CDR3 protein. Seen here are about 780,000 distinct CDR3 sequences, about 42% observed once, and the top ten hold about a sixth.

Sequences were obtained from blood. This sequence was found in a man older than 75 in good health. The chain couples TRBV2 to TRBJ2-1; 7 bases line up with TRBD2. The CDR3 reads CASSVLTSPAGGEQFF. The CDR3 DNA sequence: TGTGCCAGCAGCGTTTTGACTAGCCCTGCTGGAGGGGAGCAGTTCTTC.